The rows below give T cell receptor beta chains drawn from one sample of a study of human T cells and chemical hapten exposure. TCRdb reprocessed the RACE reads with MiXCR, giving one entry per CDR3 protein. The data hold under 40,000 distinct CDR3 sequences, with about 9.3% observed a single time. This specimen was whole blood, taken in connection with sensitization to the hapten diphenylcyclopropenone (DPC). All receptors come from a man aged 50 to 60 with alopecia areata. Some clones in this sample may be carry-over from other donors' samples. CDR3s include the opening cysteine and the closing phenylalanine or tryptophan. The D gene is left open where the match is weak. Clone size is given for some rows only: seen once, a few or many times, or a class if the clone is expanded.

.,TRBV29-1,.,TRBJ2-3,CSAGTVGDTQYF,TGCAGCGCTGGGACGGTGGGAGATACGCAGTATTTT
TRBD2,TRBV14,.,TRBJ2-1,CASSQNRGLAFDEQFF,TGTGCCAGCAGCCAAAATAGGGGACTAGCGTTTGATGAGCAGTTCTTC
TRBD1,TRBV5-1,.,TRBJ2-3,CASSTGQVASDTQYF,TGCGCCAGCAGCACGGGACAGGTCGCTTCAGATACGCAGTATTTT
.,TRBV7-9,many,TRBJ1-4,CASSSVTDREKLFF,TGTGCCAGCAGCTCGGTTACTGACAGGGAAAAACTGTTTTTT
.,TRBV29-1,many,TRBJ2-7,CSVGAGNYEQYF,TGCAGCGTTGGGGCAGGGAACTACGAGCAGTACTTC
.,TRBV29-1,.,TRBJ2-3,CSVEPSTDTQYF,TGCAGCGTTGAACCTAGCACAGATACGCAGTATTTT
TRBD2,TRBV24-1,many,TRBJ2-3,CATSDLSSGRPDTQYF,TGTGCCACCAGTGATTTGAGTAGCGGGAGACCAGATACGCAGTATTTT
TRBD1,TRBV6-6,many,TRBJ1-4,CASSLTTGTGAEKLFF,TGTGCCAGCAGTTTGACCACCGGGACAGGGGCCGAAAAACTGTTTTTT
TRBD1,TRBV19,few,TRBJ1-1,CASSLQGALANTEAFF,TGTGCCAGTAGTCTTCAGGGGGCGTTGGCTAACACTGAAGCTTTCTTT
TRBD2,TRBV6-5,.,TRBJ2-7,CASSSGGVRMQYF,TGTGCCAGCAGCTCGGGGGGGGTACGGATGCAGTACTTC
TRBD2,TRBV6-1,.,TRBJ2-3,CASSEYISGTTDTQYF,TGTGCCAGCAGTGAATATATTAGCGGGACCACAGATACGCAGTATTTT
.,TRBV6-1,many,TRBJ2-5,CAASGVQETQYF,TGTGCCGCCAGCGGAGTTCAAGAGACCCAGTACTTC
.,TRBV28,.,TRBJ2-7,CANHFRGQYF,TGTGCCAACCATTTCAGGGGGCAGTACTTC
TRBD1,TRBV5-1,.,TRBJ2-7,CASSLVLGTGVDEQYF,TGCGCCAGCAGCTTGGTCTTAGGGACAGGGGTCGACGAGCAGTACTTC
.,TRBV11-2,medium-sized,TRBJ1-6,CASSRPGEDSPLHF,TGTGCCAGCAGCCGCCCGGGGGAGGACTCACCCCTCCACTTT
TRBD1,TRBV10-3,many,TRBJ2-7,CAIKDRVIGEQYF,TGTGCCATCAAGGACAGGGTCATCGGAGAGCAGTACTTC
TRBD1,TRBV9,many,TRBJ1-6,CASSVGRLGQGSTYNSPLHF,TGTGCCAGCAGCGTAGGCAGGCTTGGACAGGGATCGACCTATAATTCACCCCTCCACTTT
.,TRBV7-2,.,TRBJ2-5,CASSFAERETQYF,TGTGCCAGCAGCTTCGCAGAGAGGGAGACCCAGTACTTC
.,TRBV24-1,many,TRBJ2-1,CATSDYREEQFF,TGTGCCACCAGTGATTACAGGGAGGAGCAGTTCTTC
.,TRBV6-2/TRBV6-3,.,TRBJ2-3,CASSARQADTQYF,TGTGCCAGCAGCGCGAGACAGGCAGATACGCAGTATTTT
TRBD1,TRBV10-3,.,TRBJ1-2,CAITGQDQGYGYTF,TGTGCCATCACCGGACAGGATCAGGGGTATGGCTACACCTTC
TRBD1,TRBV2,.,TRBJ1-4,CASQGDEKLFF,TGTGCCAGCCAGGGGGATGAAAAACTGTTTTTT
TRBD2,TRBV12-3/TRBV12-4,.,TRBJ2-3,CASSPTSGRVGDTQYF,TGTGCCAGCAGTCCGACTAGCGGGAGGGTGGGAGATACGCAGTATTTT
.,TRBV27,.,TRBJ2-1,CASSFPQGNEQFF,TGTGCCAGCAGCTTTCCGCAGGGCAATGAGCAGTTCTTC
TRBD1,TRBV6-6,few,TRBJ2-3,CASRSTDRTNTDTQYF,TGTGCCAGCAGATCAACGGACAGGACAAACACAGATACGCAGTATTTT
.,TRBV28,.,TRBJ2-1,CASSLPLEVSNEQFF,TGTGCCAGCAGCCTCCCCTTGGAGGTTTCAAATGAGCAGTTCTTC
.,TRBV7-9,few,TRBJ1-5,CASSFSGPGNQPQHF,TGTGCCAGCAGCTTTTCGGGGCCAGGCAATCAGCCCCAGCATTTT
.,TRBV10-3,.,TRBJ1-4,CAISEGEYGEKLFF,TGTGCCATCAGTGAGGGAGAGTACGGTGAAAAACTGTTTTTT
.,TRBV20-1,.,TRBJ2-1,CSAALRGSSYNEQFF,TGCAGTGCTGCCCTTAGGGGGAGCTCCTACAATGAGCAGTTCTTC
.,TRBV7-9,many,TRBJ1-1,CASSLALVEAEAFF,TGTGCCAGCAGCTTAGCCCTCGTGGAAGCTGAAGCTTTCTTT
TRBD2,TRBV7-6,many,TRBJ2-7,CASSSGLGEQYF,TGTGCCAGCAGCTCGGGACTAGGAGAGCAGTACTTC
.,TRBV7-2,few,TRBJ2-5,CASSFRGTQYF,TGTGCCAGCAGCTTCCGAGGGACCCAGTACTTC
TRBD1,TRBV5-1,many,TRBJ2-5,CASSPTPIGGAMETQYF,TGCGCCAGCAGCCCAACCCCCATAGGGGGCGCGATGGAGACCCAGTACTTC
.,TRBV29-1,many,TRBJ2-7,CSVYLQGSYEQYF,TGCAGCGTTTATCTACAGGGTTCCTACGAGCAGTACTTC
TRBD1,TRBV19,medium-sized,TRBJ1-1,CASSIATAGTGGTEAFF,TGTGCCAGTAGTATAGCCACGGCCGGGACAGGGGGCACTGAAGCTTTCTTT
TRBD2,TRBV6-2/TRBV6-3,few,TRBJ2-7,CASRPRLAGVHEQYF,TGTGCCAGCAGACCCCGACTAGCGGGAGTCCACGAGCAGTACTTC
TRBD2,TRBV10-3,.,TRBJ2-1,CAITPGLANEQFF,TGTGCCATCACCCCGGGACTAGCGAATGAGCAGTTCTTC
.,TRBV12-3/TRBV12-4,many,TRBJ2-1,CASSSTGLRGYNEQFF,TGTGCCAGCAGCTCTACCGGCTTGCGGGGATACAATGAGCAGTTCTTC
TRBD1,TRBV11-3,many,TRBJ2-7,CASRIPGQGTTSTKYEQYF,TGTGCCAGCAGAATCCCGGGACAGGGGACGACTAGCACTAAGTACGAGCAGTACTTC
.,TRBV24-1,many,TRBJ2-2,CATGTPTNTGELFF,TGTGCCACCGGGACACCCACGAACACCGGGGAGCTGTTTTTT
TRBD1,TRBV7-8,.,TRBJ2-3,CASSPRTGMGTDTQYF,TGTGCCAGCAGCCCGCGGACAGGGATGGGCACAGATACGCAGTATTTT
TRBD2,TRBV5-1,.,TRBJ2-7,CASSSKAGGPDEQYF,TGCGCCAGCAGCTCAAAAGCGGGAGGGCCTGACGAGCAGTACTTC
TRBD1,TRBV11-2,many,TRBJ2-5,CASSLVRTGPTDF,TGTGCCAGCAGCTTAGTCCGGACAGGCCCCACGGACTTC
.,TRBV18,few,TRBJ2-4,CASSPELAKNIQYF,TGTGCCAGCTCACCAGAGTTAGCCAAAAACATTCAGTACTTC
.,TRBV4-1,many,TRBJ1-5,CASSRGPSGNQPQHF,TGCGCCAGCAGCCGCGGCCCAAGCGGCAATCAGCCCCAGCATTTT
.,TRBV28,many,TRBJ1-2,CASSLWEDMTYGYTF,TGTGCCAGCAGTTTATGGGAGGATATGACCTATGGCTACACCTTC
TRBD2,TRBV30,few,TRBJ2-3,CAWSPGLAGVNAQYF,TGTGCCTGGAGCCCGGGACTAGCGGGAGTAAACGCGCAGTATTTT
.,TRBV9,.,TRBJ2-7,CASSVTGTRDPYEQYF,TGTGCCAGCAGCGTTACCGGGACCCGTGACCCCTACGAGCAGTACTTC
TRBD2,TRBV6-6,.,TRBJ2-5,CASSRTSRQTQYF,TGTGCCAGCAGTCGGACTAGCAGGCAGACCCAGTACTTC
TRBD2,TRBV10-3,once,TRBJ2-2,CATAGVWNTGELFF,TGTGCCACTGCGGGGGTCTGGAACACCGGGGAGCTGTTTTTT